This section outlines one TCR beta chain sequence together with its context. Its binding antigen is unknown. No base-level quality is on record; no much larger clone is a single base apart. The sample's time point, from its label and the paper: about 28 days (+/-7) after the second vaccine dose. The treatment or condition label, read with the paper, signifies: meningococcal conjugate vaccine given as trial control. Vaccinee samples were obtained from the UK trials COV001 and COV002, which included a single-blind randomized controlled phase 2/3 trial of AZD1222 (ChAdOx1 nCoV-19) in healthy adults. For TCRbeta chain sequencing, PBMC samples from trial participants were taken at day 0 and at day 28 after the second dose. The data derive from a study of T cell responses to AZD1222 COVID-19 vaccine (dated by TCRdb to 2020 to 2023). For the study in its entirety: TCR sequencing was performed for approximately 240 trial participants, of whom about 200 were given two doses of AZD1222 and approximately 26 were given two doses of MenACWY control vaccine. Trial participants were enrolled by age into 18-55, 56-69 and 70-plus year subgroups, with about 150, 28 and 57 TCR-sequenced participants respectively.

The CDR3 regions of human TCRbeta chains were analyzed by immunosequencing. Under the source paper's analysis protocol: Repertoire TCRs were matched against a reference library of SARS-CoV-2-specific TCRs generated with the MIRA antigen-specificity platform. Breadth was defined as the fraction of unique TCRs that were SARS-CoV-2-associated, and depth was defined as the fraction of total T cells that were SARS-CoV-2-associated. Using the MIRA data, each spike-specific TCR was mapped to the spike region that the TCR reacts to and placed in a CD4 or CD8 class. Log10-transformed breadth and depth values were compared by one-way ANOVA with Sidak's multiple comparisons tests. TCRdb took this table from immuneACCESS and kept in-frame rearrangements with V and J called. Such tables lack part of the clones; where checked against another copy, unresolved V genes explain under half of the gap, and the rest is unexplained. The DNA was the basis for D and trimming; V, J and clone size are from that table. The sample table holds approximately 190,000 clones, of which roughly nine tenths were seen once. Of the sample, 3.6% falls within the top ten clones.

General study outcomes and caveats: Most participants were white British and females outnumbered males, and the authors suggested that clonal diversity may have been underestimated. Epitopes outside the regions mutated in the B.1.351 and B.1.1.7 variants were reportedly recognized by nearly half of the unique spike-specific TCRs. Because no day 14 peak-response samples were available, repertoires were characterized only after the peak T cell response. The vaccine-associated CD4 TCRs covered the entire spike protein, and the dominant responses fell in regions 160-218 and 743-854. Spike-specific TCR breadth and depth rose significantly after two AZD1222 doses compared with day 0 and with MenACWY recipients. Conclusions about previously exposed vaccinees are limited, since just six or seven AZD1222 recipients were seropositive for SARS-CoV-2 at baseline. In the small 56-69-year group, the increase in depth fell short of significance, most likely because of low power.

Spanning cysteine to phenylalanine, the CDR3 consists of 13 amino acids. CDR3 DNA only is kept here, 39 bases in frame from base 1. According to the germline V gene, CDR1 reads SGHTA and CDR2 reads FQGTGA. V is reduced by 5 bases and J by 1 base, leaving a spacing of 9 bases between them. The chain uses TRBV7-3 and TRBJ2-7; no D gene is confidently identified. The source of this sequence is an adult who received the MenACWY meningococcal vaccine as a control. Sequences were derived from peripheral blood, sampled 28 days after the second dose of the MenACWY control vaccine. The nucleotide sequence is TGTGCCAGCAGCCTAGGGCCTTCCTACGAGCAGTACTTC. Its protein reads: CASSLGPSYEQYF.